This T cell receptor (beta chain) was documented in a study of T-cell memory formation after mild COVID-19. Study as a whole: Clusters of TCRs were largely donor specific.

Note on this clonotype: Its cognate antigen is unknown.

MiXCR was run by TCRdb on the 5' RACE reads, yielding one entry per CDR3 protein. Counted here are 190,000 or so distinct CDR3 sequences, about 10% occurring once; the ten biggest clones make up less than 4%. CDR3 length: 14 amino acids. Germline assignment: CDR1 SGHRS and CDR2 YFSETQ. The V end was cut by 4 bases, the J end by 6 bases, with 13 bases between. Study results and limitations: Shrinking CD4+ clones were chiefly CM and EM; CD8+ ones were chiefly EMRA. Pre-infection memory already had some responding clones, implying cross-reactive memory joined.

J is TRBJ1-4 and V is TRBV5-1, with D possibly being TRBD1 (6 bases). The specimen was PBMCs or a T cell subset sorted from them (not recorded which). The source of this sequence is a young man who had mild COVID-19 (a few samples of this study predate the infection). Cell type and time point are not known. CDR3 amino acids: CASSPDRLDEKLFF. For the CDR3, the DNA is TGCGCCAGCAGCCCTGACAGGCTTGATGAAAAACTGTTTTTT.